One sample yielded the 15 T cell receptor beta chains listed below, sequenced in a study of cytomegalovirus exposure and HLA in healthy donors. Both 60 Vbeta primers and 13 Jbeta primers went into the PCR. Sequencing was performed with immunoSEQ multiplex PCR; in TCRdb, only in-frame clones are kept and a portion is missing. This sample has about 120,000 clones; roughly 65% occur once, and the top ten carry 10%. The sequenced sample was PBMCs. These receptors were obtained from a man aged 35-49 years in good health and CMV-seropositive.

This clone occurred a few times. This chain joins TRBV7-6 and TRBJ2-1; D not resolved. The CDR3 has 12 amino acids. Germline CDR1 reads SGHVS; CDR2 reads FNYEAQ. Trimming took 5 bases from V and 8 from J, leaving 10 bases between them. CDR3 nucleotide sequence: TGTGCCAGCAGCCTAGTGAGCGATGAGCAGTTCTTC. Its protein is CASSLVSDEQFF.

The J gene is TRBJ2-7, the V gene TRBV7-3, with a weak D call TRBD2 (5 bases). CDR1 and CDR2 (germline): SGHTA, FQGTGA. The V and J ends lost 5 bases and 0 bases respectively, with 14 bases between them. The CDR3 spans 15 residues. CDR3 sequence reads: CASSDLGIPSYEQYF. CDR3 bases: TGTGCCAGCAGCGACCTCGGGATTCCCTCCTACGAGCAGTACTTC.

The gene calls are TRBV28 and TRBJ2-7; 11 bases map to TRBD2. The CDR3 sequence is 15 residues long. Germline loops: CDR1 MDHEN, CDR2 SYDVKM. After removal of 3 bases from V and 5 bases from J, the junction contained 6 bases not matched to a gene. For the CDR3, the DNA is TGTGCCAGCAGTTTTTGGGCTAGCGGGAGGAACGAGCAGTACTTC. Protein product: CASSFWASGRNEQYF. The full variable domain, its missing parts supplied by reference TRBV28 and TRBJ2-7, is DVKVTQSSRYLVKRTGEKVFLECVQDMDHENMFWYRQDPGLGLRLIYFSYDVKMKEKGDIPEGYSVSREKKERFSLILESASTNQTSMYLCASSFWASGRNEQYFGPGTRLTVT.

With regard to this clone: Other DNA sequences in the same sample also yield this CDR3. The V and J genes are TRBV19 and TRBJ2-7, with 7 bases lining up with TRBD2. With V trimmed by 4 bases and J by 0 bases, 0 bases remained unmatched. This CDR3 is 13 amino acids long. Germline V gene lookup returns CDR1 LNHDA and CDR2 SQIVND (reference sequence). In nucleotides, the CDR3 is TGTGCCAGTAGTAGCGGGGGCTCCTACGAGCAGTACTTC. Protein: CASSSGGSYEQYF.

With respect to this clone: An end of the junction differs from the germline gene, which may be a read error. The gene calls are TRBV6-1 and TRBJ1-2, with TRBD1 as a possible D gene (5 bases). This CDR3 has 16 residues. The germline gives CDR1 MNHNS, CDR2 SASEGT. The CDR3 is CASGDLRGGAFYGYTF. CDR3 DNA: TGTGCCAGCGGTGATCTTCGGGGAGGGGCATTTTATGGCTACACCTTC.

The chain links TRBV2 to TRBJ1-3; tentatively, D is TRBD1 (5 bases). The CDR3 length is 13 residues. The V gene's germline CDR1 is SNHLY and CDR2 FYNNEI. V shed 2 bases and J shed 5 bases, with 7 bases lying between them. DNA for the CDR3: TGTGCCAGCAGTGAACAGGGTCGAAACACCATATATTTT. This encodes CASSEQGRNTIYF.

The V gene is TRBV6-1, the J gene TRBJ1-5, with TRBD1 identical over 9 bases. Per germline, CDR1 MNHNS and CDR2 SASEGT. V shed 6 bases, J shed 3 bases, and the junction held 3 bases outside the gene matches. The CDR3 is made up of 14 amino acids. CDR3 in amino acids: CASRGDRDNQPQHF. CDR3 nucleotide sequence: TGTGCCAGCAGGGGGGACAGGGACAATCAGCCCCAGCATTTT.

This chain uses TRBV5-4 with TRBJ2-5, with D possibly being TRBD1 (7 bases). The CDR3 extends over 16 amino acids. Germline V gives CDR1 SGHNT, CDR2 YYREEE (reference sequence). Trimming took 4 bases from V and 2 from J, leaving 18 bases between them. In nucleotides, the CDR3 is TGTGCCAGCAGCGCGACCAGGGGGGCGAATCAAGAGACCCAGTACTTC. This codes for CASSATRGANQETQYF. Together with reference TRBV5-4 and TRBJ2-5, the CDR3 gives the full variable domain: ETGVTQSPTHLIKTRGQQVTLRCSSQSGHNTVSWYQQALGQGPQFIFQYYREEENGRGNFPPRFSGLQFPNYSSELNVNALELDDSALYLCASSATRGANQETQYFGPGTRLLVL.

On this clone: At one end the junction does not follow the germline gene, possibly because of a read error. V is TRBV2 and J is TRBJ2-1; 8 nucleotides line up with TRBD1. Germline lookup yields CDR1 SNHLY and CDR2 FYNNEI. The CDR3 is 11 residues long. Here the CDR3 DNA reads TGTGCCAGCTCCGAAGCGGACAGGGAGCTCTTC. Translated: CASSEADRELF.

The V and J genes are TRBV9 and TRBJ2-3; 16 bases match TRBD2. Per germline, CDR1 SGDLS and CDR2 YYNGEE. This CDR3 region has 21 residues. V was pared by 0 bases and J by 0 bases, with 10 bases of the junction left unmatched. CDR3 nucleotides: TGTGCCAGCAGCGTAGGGCCCGGGGGACTAGCGGGAGGGGCTAGCACAGATACGCAGTATTTT. Translated: CASSVGPGGLAGGASTDTQYF.

The genes are TRBV6-5 and TRBJ2-7; perhaps TRBD1 as D (5 bases). This CDR3 is 14 amino acids long. Germline V gives CDR1 MNHEY, CDR2 SVGAGI. Between the trimmed V and J ends, which lost 6 bases and 4 bases, there was a span of 16 bases. CDR3 sequence reads: CASSNGQGPYEQYF. CDR3 sequence (DNA): TGTGCCAGCAGCAACGGGCAGGGTCCTTACGAGCAGTACTTC.

The chain recombines TRBV7-8 with TRBJ2-7; TRBD1 matches 7 bases. The V segment lost 5 bases and the J segment 3 bases; nucleotides outside the gene matches: 10. The CDR3 loop spans 15 amino acids. In germline, CDR1 is SGHVS, CDR2 FQNEAQ. DNA for the CDR3: TGTGCCAGCAGCCCCACACCCCGGGACAGCTACGAGCAGTACTTC. Translation gives CASSPTPRDSYEQYF.

The chain carries TRBV29-1 and TRBJ2-1, with 12 nucleotides matching TRBD2. The CDR3 contains 15 residues. The V segment lost 3 bases and the J segment 5 bases; nucleotides outside the gene matches: 5. Germline V gene sequence: CDR1 SQVTM, CDR2 ANQGSEA. CDR3 bases: TGCAGCGTTGAGCTCCGGACTAGCGGGGACAATGAGCAGTTCTTC. Its protein is CSVELRTSGDNEQFF.

The genes are TRBV10-3 and TRBJ1-5, with 7 positions matching TRBD1. The CDR3 is made up of 14 amino acids. Unmatched junction bases numbered 5, after V lost 5 bases and J lost 4 bases. The germline gives CDR1 ENHRY, CDR2 SYGVKD. The CDR3, as DNA: TGTGCCATCAGTCAGACAGGGAGGAATCAGCCCCAGCATTTT. Translated, it gives CAISQTGRNQPQHF.

The chain has TRBV9 and TRBJ1-2; 9 bases are a match to TRBD1. Germline V gene lookup returns CDR1 SGDLS and CDR2 YYNGEE. This CDR3 spans 15 amino acids. The V gene end was trimmed by 2 bases and the J gene end by 3 bases; junction bases not matched to a gene: 5. This CDR3 is CASSVVDRGYYGYTF. The CDR3, as DNA: TGTGCCAGCAGCGTGGTGGACAGGGGATACTATGGCTACACCTTC. The whole variable domain, filled in from reference TRBV9 and TRBJ1-2, reads DSGVTQTPKHLITATGQRVTLRCSPRSGDLSVYWYQQSLDQGLQFLIQYYNGEERAKGNILERFSAQQFPDLHSELNLSSLELGDSALYFCASSVVDRGYYGYTFGSGTRLTVV.